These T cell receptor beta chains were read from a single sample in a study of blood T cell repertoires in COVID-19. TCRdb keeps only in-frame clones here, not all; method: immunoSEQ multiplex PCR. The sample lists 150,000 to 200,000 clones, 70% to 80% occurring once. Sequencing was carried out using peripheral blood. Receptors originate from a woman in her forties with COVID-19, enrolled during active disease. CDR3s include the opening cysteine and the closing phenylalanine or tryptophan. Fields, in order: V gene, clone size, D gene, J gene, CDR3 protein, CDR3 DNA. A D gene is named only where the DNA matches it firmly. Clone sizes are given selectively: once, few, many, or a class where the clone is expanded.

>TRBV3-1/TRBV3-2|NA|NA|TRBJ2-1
CASSLQGGVNEQFF
TGTGCCAGCAGTCTCCAAGGAGGGGTCAATGAGCAGTTCTTC
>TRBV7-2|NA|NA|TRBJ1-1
CASSLGRVYTEAFF
TGTGCCAGCAGCTTGGGCAGGGTGTATACTGAAGCTTTCTTT
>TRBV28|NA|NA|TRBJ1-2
CASSSGSKGGYTF
TGTGCCAGCAGTAGTGGGAGCAAGGGTGGCTACACCTTC
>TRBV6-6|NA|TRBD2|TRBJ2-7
CASSVAGVREQYF
TGTGCCAGCAGTGTAGCGGGAGTACGCGAGCAGTACTTC
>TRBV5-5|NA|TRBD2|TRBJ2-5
CASSPPTSGSSQYF
TGTGCCAGCAGTCCACCGACTAGCGGGAGTTCCCAGTACTTC
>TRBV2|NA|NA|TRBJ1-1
CASSEQGYAFF
TGTGCCAGCAGTGAGCAGGGTTACGCTTTCTTT
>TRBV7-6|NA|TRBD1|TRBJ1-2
CASSYGQGGDGYTF
TGTGCCAGCAGCTACGGACAGGGGGGGGATGGCTACACCTTC
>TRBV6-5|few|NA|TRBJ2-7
CASVGQVYEQYF
TGTGCCAGCGTAGGACAAGTCTACGAGCAGTACTTC
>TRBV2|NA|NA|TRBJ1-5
CASKSEGVKPQHF
TGTGCCAGCAAGTCCGAGGGCGTAAAGCCCCAGCATTTT
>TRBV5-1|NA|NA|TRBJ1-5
CASSFGGNQPQHF
TGCGCCAGCAGCTTCGGGGGCAATCAGCCCCAGCATTTT
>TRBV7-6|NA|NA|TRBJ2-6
CASSFRRSSGANVLTF
TGTGCCAGCAGCTTTCGTAGGAGCTCTGGGGCCAACGTCCTGACTTTC
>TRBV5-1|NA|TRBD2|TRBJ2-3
CASSYGTSGVQTDTQYF
TGCGCCAGCAGCTACGGGACTAGCGGGGTACAGACAGATACGCAGTATTTT
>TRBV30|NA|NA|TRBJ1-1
CAWSVLGNTEAFF
TGTGCCTGGAGTGTACTTGGGAACACTGAAGCTTTCTTT
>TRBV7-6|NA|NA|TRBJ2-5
CASSSHPGHFQETQYF
TGTGCCAGCAGCTCCCACCCAGGTCACTTCCAAGAGACCCAGTACTTC
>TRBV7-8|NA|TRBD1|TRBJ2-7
CASSRRQGPYEQYF
TGTGCCAGCAGCCGCCGACAGGGCCCCTACGAGCAGTACTTC
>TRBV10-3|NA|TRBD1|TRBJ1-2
CAISESRTGDYGYTF
TGTGCCATCAGTGAGTCCCGGACAGGAGACTATGGCTACACCTTC
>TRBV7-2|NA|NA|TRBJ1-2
CASSFLTGYGYTF
TGTGCCAGCAGCTTTTTGACAGGCTATGGCTACACCTTC
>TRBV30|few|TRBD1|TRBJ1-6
CAWAGTAANSPLHF
TGTGCCTGGGCCGGGACAGCAGCAAATTCACCCCTCCACTTT
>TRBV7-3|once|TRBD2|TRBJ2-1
CASSLNAGGYNNEQFF
TGTGCCAGCAGCTTAAACGCGGGGGGCTATAATAATGAGCAGTTCTTC
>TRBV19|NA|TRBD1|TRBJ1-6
CASSFLQGASPLHF
TGTGCCAGTAGTTTCCTTCAGGGGGCCTCACCCCTCCACTTT
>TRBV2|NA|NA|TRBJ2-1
CASSWSRRYNEQFF
TGTGCCAGCAGCTGGAGTCGGCGGTACAATGAGCAGTTCTTC
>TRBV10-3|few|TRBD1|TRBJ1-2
CAIRGDTGGALDGYTF
TGTGCCATCAGGGGCGATACAGGGGGCGCGCTGGATGGCTACACCTTC
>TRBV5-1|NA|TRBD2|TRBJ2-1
CASSRVGLAGLNEQFF
TGCGCCAGCAGCCGGGTGGGACTAGCGGGCCTCAATGAGCAGTTCTTC
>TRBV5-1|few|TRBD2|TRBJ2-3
CASSLYLREGGTQYF
TGCGCCAGCAGCTTGTACCTCAGGGAGGGAGGTACGCAGTATTTT
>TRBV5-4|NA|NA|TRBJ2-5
CASSSWGVGQETQYF
TGTGCCAGCAGCAGCTGGGGGGTGGGCCAAGAGACCCAGTACTTC
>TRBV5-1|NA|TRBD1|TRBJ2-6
CASSVTGTGSSGANVLTF
TGCGCCAGCAGCGTCACAGGGACAGGGTCCTCTGGGGCCAACGTCCTGACTTTC
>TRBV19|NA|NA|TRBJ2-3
CASLPRYRVTVADTQYF
TGTGCCAGTCTTCCTCGGTACAGAGTAACGGTCGCAGATACGCAGTATTTT
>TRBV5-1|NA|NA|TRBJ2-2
CASSSTGQKSTGELFF
TGCGCCAGCAGCTCAACGGGACAAAAAAGCACCGGGGAGCTGTTTTTT
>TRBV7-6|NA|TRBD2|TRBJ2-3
CASSLEGGRTDTQYF
TGTGCCAGCAGCTTAGAGGGAGGGCGCACAGATACGCAGTATTTT
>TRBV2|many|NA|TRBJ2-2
CASSNLLTGELFF
TGTGCCAGCAGTAATCTCCTCACCGGGGAGCTGTTTTTT
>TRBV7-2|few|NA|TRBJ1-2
CASSPHSGEGYGYTF
TGTGCCAGCAGCCCCCATTCAGGGGAGGGGTATGGCTACACCTTC
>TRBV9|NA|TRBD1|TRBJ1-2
CASSVGDRDRYTF
TGTGCCAGCAGCGTAGGGGACAGGGACCGCTACACCTTC
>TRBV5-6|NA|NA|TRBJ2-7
CASSLQWSYEQYF
TGTGCCAGCAGCTTGCAGTGGTCCTACGAGCAGTACTTC
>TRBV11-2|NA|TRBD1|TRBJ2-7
CASSLSTGGTYEQYF
TGTGCCAGCAGTTTATCGACAGGGGGCACCTACGAGCAGTACTTC
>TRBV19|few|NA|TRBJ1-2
CASSIQSTIGYTF
TGTGCCAGTAGTATTCAGTCAACGATCGGCTACACCTTC
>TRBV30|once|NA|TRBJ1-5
CAWSPGSSGYQPQHF
TGTGCCTGGAGTCCCGGGTCTTCGGGGTATCAGCCCCAGCATTTT
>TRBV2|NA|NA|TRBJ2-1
CASSGGPGKGYNEQFF
TGTGCCAGCAGTGGAGGGCCCGGTAAAGGCTACAATGAGCAGTTCTTC
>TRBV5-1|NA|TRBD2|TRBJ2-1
CASSLFTSGGPSSYNEQFF
TGCGCCAGCAGCTTGTTTACTAGCGGGGGCCCGAGCTCCTACAATGAGCAGTTCTTC
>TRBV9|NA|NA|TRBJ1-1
CASSNQPARMNTEAFF
TGTGCCAGCAGCAATCAACCGGCCAGGATGAACACTGAAGCTTTCTTT
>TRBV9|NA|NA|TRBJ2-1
CASSVGGGEYNEQFF
TGTGCCAGCAGCGTAGGGGGCGGGGAATACAATGAGCAGTTCTTC
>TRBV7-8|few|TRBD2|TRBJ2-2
CASRSSGTGTGELFF
TGTGCCAGCAGATCCAGCGGGACGGGCACCGGGGAGCTGTTTTTT
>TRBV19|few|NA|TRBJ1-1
CASSIVTEAFF
TGTGCCAGTAGTATCGTGACTGAAGCTTTCTTT
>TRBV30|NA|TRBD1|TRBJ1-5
CAWGPTGKSNQPQHF
TGTGCCTGGGGACCGACAGGGAAAAGCAATCAGCCCCAGCATTTT
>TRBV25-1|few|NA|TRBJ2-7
CASSGRTSSYEQYF
TGTGCCAGCAGTGGTCGGACATCCTCCTACGAGCAGTACTTC
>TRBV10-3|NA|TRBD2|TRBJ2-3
CAISESRGTDTQYF
TGTGCCATCAGTGAGTCGCGGGGGACAGATACGCAGTATTTT
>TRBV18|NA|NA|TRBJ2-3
CASSPAANTDTQYF
TGTGCCAGCTCACCAGCGGCTAACACAGATACGCAGTATTTT
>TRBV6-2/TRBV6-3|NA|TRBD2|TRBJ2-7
CASSRPGLAGSYEQYF
TGTGCCAGCAGTCGCCCGGGACTAGCGGGGTCCTACGAGCAGTACTTC
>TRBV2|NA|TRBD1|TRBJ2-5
CASRPRVQGAVTQYF
TGTGCCAGCAGACCCAGGGTCCAGGGGGCTGTGACCCAGTACTTC
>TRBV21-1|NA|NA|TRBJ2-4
CASSKPLKSLAKNIQYF
TGTGCCAGCAGCAAACCATTGAAATCACTAGCCAAAAACATTCAGTACTTC
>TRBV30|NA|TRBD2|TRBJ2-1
CAWSPAGGSYNEQFF
TGTGCCTGGAGTCCAGCGGGGGGCAGCTACAATGAGCAGTTCTTC
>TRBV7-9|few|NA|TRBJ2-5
CASSRISGQETQYF
TGTGCCAGCAGCCGGATTAGCGGCCAAGAGACCCAGTACTTC
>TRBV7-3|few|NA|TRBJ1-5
CASSPDSNQPQHF
TGTGCCAGCAGCCCAGATAGCAATCAGCCCCAGCATTTT
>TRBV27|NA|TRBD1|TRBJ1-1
CASSASTGGGNTEAFF
TGTGCCAGCAGTGCCTCGACAGGGGGGGGTAACACTGAAGCTTTCTTT
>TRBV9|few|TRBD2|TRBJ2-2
CASSELAGSTGELFF
TGTGCCAGCAGCGAGCTAGCGGGATCCACCGGGGAGCTGTTTTTT
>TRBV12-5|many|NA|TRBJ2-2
CASGLDSGNTGELFF
TGTGCTAGTGGTTTGGATAGCGGGAACACCGGGGAGCTGTTTTTT
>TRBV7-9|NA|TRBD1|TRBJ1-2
CASSLSTTGNYGYTF
TGTGCCAGCAGCTTAAGCACGACAGGGAACTATGGCTACACCTTC
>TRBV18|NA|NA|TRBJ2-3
CASSTAGAAGDTQYF
TGTGCCAGCTCTACGGCGGGGGCCGCGGGAGATACGCAGTATTTT
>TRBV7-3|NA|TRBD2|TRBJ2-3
CASSAGTSGHTQYF
TGTGCCAGCAGCGCCGGGACTAGCGGGCATACGCAGTATTTT
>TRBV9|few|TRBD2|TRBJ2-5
CASSPSQRGGGETQYF
TGTGCCAGCAGCCCCAGCCAGCGGGGGGGCGGGGAGACCCAGTACTTC
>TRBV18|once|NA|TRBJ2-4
CASTQGTKNIQYF
TGTGCCAGCACGCAGGGTACCAAAAACATTCAGTACTTC